A selection of T cell receptor beta chains follows, all from one sample in a study of cytomegalovirus exposure and HLA in healthy donors. Clones were sequenced by immunoSEQ multiplex PCR, and TCRdb holds only the in-frame ones, with some missing. Of 150,000 to 200,000 clones listed, around 84% are singletons. The specimen sequenced was PBMCs. These receptors originate from a man in his late teens or twenties in good health and CMV-seropositive. CDR3s include the opening cysteine and the closing phenylalanine or tryptophan. Each record gives: V gene, D gene, J gene, clone size, CDR3 DNA, CDR3 protein. A D gene is named only where the DNA matches it firmly. For some rows the clone size is stated as once, few or many, or as a class when expanded; others skip it.

TRBV30	TRBD2	TRBJ2-1	NA	TGTGCCTGGAGTGGGCCGGGGCGGGGGGTTAGCTCCTACAATGAGCAGTTCTTC	CAWSGPGRGVSSYNEQFF
TRBV25-1	NA	TRBJ2-7	NA	TGTGCCAGCATTTATCCGGACACGGTCCCCACCTACGAGCAGTACTTC	CASIYPDTVPTYEQYF
TRBV9	TRBD1	TRBJ1-2	NA	TGTGCCAGCAGCAAATCCGGGACAGCTAGATTCTACACCTTC	CASSKSGTARFYTF
TRBV5-1	NA	TRBJ1-2	NA	TGCGCCAGTTCCTCATCCGGGGGACCTAACTATGGCTACACCTTC	CASSSSGGPNYGYTF
TRBV19	NA	TRBJ2-2	NA	TGTGCCAGTAAGGGGGGGGTGGGAGCTCGCACCGGGGAGCTGTTTTTT	CASKGGVGARTGELFF
TRBV9	TRBD1	TRBJ1-2	medium-sized	TGTGCCAGCAGCAACCGGGACAGCCTAAACTATGGCTACACCTTC	CASSNRDSLNYGYTF
TRBV6-1	TRBD2	TRBJ2-1	NA	TGTGCCAGCAGTGAAGTTAGCGGGGGGGTCGATGAGCAGTTCTTC	CASSEVSGGVDEQFF
TRBV10-1	NA	TRBJ2-3	once	TGCGCCAGCAGTGAGTCAGTATATGAGTTCGGCACAGATACGCAGTATTTT	CASSESVYEFGTDTQYF
TRBV5-1	NA	TRBJ2-2	NA	TGCGCCAGCAGCACCCTACAGTCCAACACCGGGGAGCTGTTTTTT	CASSTLQSNTGELFF
TRBV27	TRBD1	TRBJ2-1	NA	TGTGCCAGCAGTGTTACACGGGGACAGGGCTACAATGAGCAGTTCTTC	CASSVTRGQGYNEQFF
TRBV1	NA	TRBJ2-5	NA	TGCACCAGCAGCCAAGGATCGTCGGGGAGAGAGACCCAGTACTTC	CTSSQGSSGRETQYF
TRBV11-2	NA	TRBJ1-2	NA	TGTGCCAGCAGCAAAGCCGGGACACACCTCAACTATGGCTACACCTTC	CASSKAGTHLNYGYTF
TRBV6-1	NA	TRBJ1-1	NA	TGTGCCAGCAATTACCGGGATAACACTGAAGCTTTCTTT	CASNYRDNTEAFF
TRBV18	NA	TRBJ1-4	NA	TGTGCCAGCTCACCGGGCGCTAATGAAAAACTGTTTTTT	CASSPGANEKLFF
TRBV30	NA	TRBJ1-6	once	TGTGCCTGGAGTTTGGAGTGGCGAATCGTCAATTCACCCCTCCACTTT	CAWSLEWRIVNSPLHF
TRBV7-2	NA	TRBJ2-3	NA	TGTGCCAGCAGCTTAACAGGGAGCACAGATACGCAGTATTTT	CASSLTGSTDTQYF
TRBV6-5	TRBD1	TRBJ2-7	NA	TGTGCCAGCAGTAGGGGGACAGGGACCTACGAGCAGTACTTC	CASSRGTGTYEQYF
TRBV6-1	NA	TRBJ1-1	NA	TGTGCCAGCAAGAGAGGGGACACAGTGAACACTGAAGCTTTCTTT	CASKRGDTVNTEAFF
TRBV5-1	NA	TRBJ1-1	NA	TGCGCCAGCAGCTGGCCCCTAAGGGGGACGAACACTGAAGCTTTCTTT	CASSWPLRGTNTEAFF
TRBV19	NA	TRBJ1-5	NA	TGTGCCAGTCGCTTATCGTCATTTGAGGGAGCCCAGCATTTT	CASRLSSFEGAQHF
TRBV13	TRBD2	TRBJ2-3	NA	TGTGCCAGCAGCTCCCAGTACCGACTCGGGGGGGAGAGCACAGATACGCAGTATTTT	CASSSQYRLGGESTDTQYF
TRBV2	NA	TRBJ2-3	NA	TGTGCCAGCAGTGAAGCCCATTCGCGGCAAGATACGCAGTATTTT	CASSEAHSRQDTQYF
TRBV9	NA	TRBJ2-3	NA	TGTGCCAGCAGCGTAGAACTAGTTTCAGATACGCAGTATTTT	CASSVELVSDTQYF
TRBV7-8	NA	TRBJ1-3	NA	TGTGCCAGCAGCTTAGGGTACAGGTACTCTGGAAACACCATATATTTT	CASSLGYRYSGNTIYF
TRBV5-6	TRBD1	TRBJ2-1	NA	TGTGCCAGCATTAAGACAGGGGAGAAATACAATGAGCAGTTCTTC	CASIKTGEKYNEQFF
TRBV2	TRBD2	TRBJ2-1	NA	TGTGCCAATACCGGGCGGGGGGCTAACAATGAGCAGTTCTTC	CANTGRGANNEQFF
TRBV30	TRBD2	TRBJ2-1	NA	TGTGCCTGGAGCAGCTACCCAGCGGGGGACCTCCCTTACAATGAGCAGTTCTTC	CAWSSYPAGDLPYNEQFF
TRBV5-1	NA	TRBJ2-5	NA	TGCGCCAGCAGCTGGAGCGGTAACCAAGAGACCCAGTACTTC	CASSWSGNQETQYF